The clone carrying this T cell receptor beta chain came up once. This record belongs to a study of blood T cell repertoires in COVID-19. The method was immunoSEQ multiplex PCR; TCRdb's version includes in-frame clones alone and lacks a portion of them. The data show roughly 90,000 clones, over 80% seen once. This CDR3 spans 15 amino acids. V shed 9 bases and J 3 bases; nucleotides not matched to a gene: 5. Germline V gene sequence: CDR1 LNHDA, CDR2 SQIVND (reference sequence). Material for sequencing was peripheral blood. The chain is built from TRBV19 and TRBJ2-2, with 12 bases fitting TRBD1. The TCR comes from a man between 45 and 60 years old with acute or convalescent COVID-19. This CDR3 is CASLGQGAHTGELFF. The CDR3 DNA follows: TGTGCCAGCCTGGGACAGGGGGCGCACACCGGGGAGCTGTTTTTT.